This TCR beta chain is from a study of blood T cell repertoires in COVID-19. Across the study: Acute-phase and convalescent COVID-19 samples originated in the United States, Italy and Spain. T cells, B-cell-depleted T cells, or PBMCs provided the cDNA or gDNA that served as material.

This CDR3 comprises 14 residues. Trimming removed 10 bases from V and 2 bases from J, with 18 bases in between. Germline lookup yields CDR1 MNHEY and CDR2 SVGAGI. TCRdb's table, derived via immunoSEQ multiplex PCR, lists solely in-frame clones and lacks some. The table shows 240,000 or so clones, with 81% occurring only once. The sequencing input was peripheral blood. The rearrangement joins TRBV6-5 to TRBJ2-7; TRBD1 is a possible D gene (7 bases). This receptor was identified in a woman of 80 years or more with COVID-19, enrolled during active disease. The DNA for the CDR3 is TGTGCCACCAGAACGGGCGGGACAGCCTACGAGCAGTACTTC. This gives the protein CATRTGGTAYEQYF.